A selection of T cell receptor beta chains follows, all from one sample in a study of shared clonotypes between healthy human individuals. Repertoires were generated with immunoSEQ multiplex PCR, while TCRdb's copy carries only in-frame clones and drops some. The sample has some 1,900,000 clones, just under 95% seen once; the top ten hold more than 0.9%. The source material was naive CD8+ T cells sorted from blood. These receptors were collected from a young man in good health. Both conserved end residues are part of each CDR3. The D gene is left open where the match is weak. Some rows mark clone size as missing; the rest say once, few, many or name a class of expanded clone.

J: TRBJ2-1; D: TRBD1; size: NA; V: TRBV11-2; CDR3: CASSLGTGEGNEQFF; DNA: TGTGCCAGCAGCTTAGGGACAGGGGAAGGGAATGAGCAGTTCTTC
J: TRBJ1-2; D: NA; size: NA; V: TRBV6-6; CDR3: CASTDLGGYGYTF; DNA: TGTGCCAGCACTGATTTGGGGGGCTATGGCTACACCTTC
J: TRBJ2-7; D: NA; size: NA; V: TRBV2; CDR3: CASLRETGKEQYF; DNA: TGTGCCAGCCTAAGGGAAACAGGGAAGGAGCAGTACTTC
J: TRBJ1-2; D: NA; size: NA; V: TRBV29-1; CDR3: CSVEDLRLNYGYTF; DNA: TGCAGCGTTGAAGATCTTCGACTAAACTATGGCTACACCTTC
J: TRBJ2-5; D: NA; size: NA; V: TRBV4-1; CDR3: CASSQVVGQETQYF; DNA: TGCGCCAGCAGCCAAGTAGTCGGCCAAGAGACCCAGTACTTC
J: TRBJ2-7; D: TRBD1; size: NA; V: TRBV10-3; CDR3: CAISAKQGSGVDEQYF; DNA: TGTGCCATCAGTGCAAAACAGGGGTCCGGGGTAGACGAGCAGTACTTC
J: TRBJ2-5; D: NA; size: NA; V: TRBV6-5; CDR3: CASSRPESGQETQYF; DNA: TGTGCCAGCAGCCGCCCCGAAAGCGGACAAGAGACCCAGTACTTC
J: TRBJ2-1; D: NA; size: NA; V: TRBV14; CDR3: CASSQGFTYNEQFF; DNA: TGTGCCAGCAGCCAAGGGTTCACCTACAATGAGCAGTTCTTC
J: TRBJ2-1; D: NA; size: NA; V: TRBV2; CDR3: CASSELASSYTEDEQFF; DNA: TGTGCCAGCAGTGAGTTAGCTAGTAGTTATACTGAGGATGAGCAGTTCTTC
J: TRBJ1-2; D: NA; size: NA; V: TRBV7-8; CDR3: CASSLLTGGYGYTF; DNA: TGTGCCAGCAGCTTACTTACAGGTGGCTATGGCTACACCTTC
J: TRBJ2-1; D: NA; size: NA; V: TRBV10-1; CDR3: CASSEEGAGRNEQFF; DNA: TGCGCCAGCAGTGAGGAGGGCGCGGGTCGCAATGAGCAGTTCTTC
J: TRBJ2-2; D: NA; size: NA; V: TRBV19; CDR3: CASSRFAGTANTGELFF; DNA: TGTGCCAGTAGTAGATTCGCCGGGACTGCGAACACCGGGGAGCTGTTTTTT
J: TRBJ2-5; D: NA; size: once; V: TRBV27; CDR3: CASSPLPGTLQETQYF; DNA: TGTGCCAGCAGTCCTTTACCGGGGACACTACAAGAGACCCAGTACTTC
J: TRBJ2-7; D: TRBD1; size: NA; V: TRBV30; CDR3: CAWSPSGRTGFYYGDYEQYF; DNA: TGTGCCTGGAGTCCCTCCGGCCGGACAGGGTTTTATTACGGGGATTACGAGCAGTACTTC
J: TRBJ2-5; D: NA; size: NA; V: TRBV4-3; CDR3: CASSQALLVETQYF; DNA: TGCGCCAGCAGCCAAGCCCTTCTCGTGGAGACCCAGTACTTC
J: TRBJ1-5; D: NA; size: NA; V: TRBV19; CDR3: CASSIMIGNQPQHF; DNA: TGTGCCAGTAGTATTATGATAGGGAATCAGCCCCAGCATTTT
J: TRBJ2-5; D: NA; size: once; V: TRBV6-4; CDR3: CASSEWRETQYF; DNA: TGTGCCAGCAGTGAGTGGAGGGAGACCCAGTACTTC
J: TRBJ2-1; D: TRBD2; size: NA; V: TRBV27; CDR3: CASSLAPQRGHNEQFF; DNA: TGTGCCAGCAGTTTAGCCCCCCAGCGGGGGCACAATGAGCAGTTCTTC
J: TRBJ2-7; D: NA; size: few; V: TRBV7-7; CDR3: CADTVYEQYF; DNA: TGTGCTGATACCGTCTACGAGCAGTACTTC
J: TRBJ2-2; D: NA; size: once; V: TRBV19; CDR3: CASRFAGERTGELFF; DNA: TGTGCCAGTAGATTTGCAGGGGAAAGAACCGGGGAGCTGTTTTTT
J: TRBJ2-3; D: NA; size: NA; V: TRBV15; CDR3: CATSRFTDTQYF; DNA: TGTGCCACCAGCAGATTTACAGATACGCAGTATTTT
J: TRBJ1-1; D: NA; size: NA; V: TRBV6-5; CDR3: CASSYGTGTEAFF; DNA: TGTGCCAGCAGTTACGGAACGGGCACTGAAGCTTTCTTT
J: TRBJ2-7; D: TRBD2; size: NA; V: TRBV7-2; CDR3: CASSLDAGGVSEQYF; DNA: TGTGCCAGCAGCTTAGATGCGGGAGGAGTTTCCGAGCAGTACTTC
J: TRBJ2-7; D: TRBD1; size: NA; V: TRBV7-6; CDR3: CASSLQGAGEQYF; DNA: TGTGCCAGCAGTTTACAGGGGGCGGGCGAGCAGTACTTC
J: TRBJ2-1; D: TRBD2; size: NA; V: TRBV7-8; CDR3: CASSRRSSGGLSSYNEQFF; DNA: TGTGCCAGCAGCCGACGCAGTAGCGGGGGGCTGAGCTCCTACAATGAGCAGTTCTTC
J: TRBJ1-2; D: NA; size: NA; V: TRBV9; CDR3: CASSVDGGANYGYTF; DNA: TGTGCCAGCAGCGTAGATGGGGGGGCAAACTATGGCTACACCTTC
J: TRBJ1-1; D: TRBD1; size: once; V: TRBV28; CDR3: CASSYRGPMNTEAFF; DNA: TGTGCCAGCAGTTACAGGGGGCCCATGAACACTGAAGCTTTCTTT
J: TRBJ2-7; D: TRBD1; size: NA; V: TRBV28; CDR3: CASSLRGQTSYEQYF; DNA: TGTGCCAGCAGTTTAAGGGGACAGACGTCCTACGAGCAGTACTTC
J: TRBJ1-1; D: TRBD1; size: NA; V: TRBV13; CDR3: CASSLGGTGGWDTEAFF; DNA: TGTGCCAGCAGCTTAGGGGGAACAGGGGGATGGGACACTGAAGCTTTCTTT
J: TRBJ2-7; D: NA; size: NA; V: TRBV14; CDR3: CASSQVAQSGEQYF; DNA: TGTGCCAGCAGCCAAGTCGCCCAAAGTGGCGAGCAGTACTTC
J: TRBJ2-7; D: TRBD1; size: once; V: TRBV19; CDR3: CASSMGDSYEQYF; DNA: TGTGCCAGTAGTATGGGGGACAGTTACGAGCAGTACTTC
J: TRBJ2-7; D: NA; size: NA; V: TRBV5-4; CDR3: CASSLAGPSYEQYF; DNA: TGTGCCAGCAGCTTAGCGGGTCCATCCTACGAGCAGTACTTC
J: TRBJ2-7; D: NA; size: NA; V: TRBV19; CDR3: CASSTNFASSYEQYF; DNA: TGTGCCAGTAGTACCAATTTTGCCAGCTCCTACGAGCAGTACTTC
J: TRBJ1-4; D: NA; size: few; V: TRBV27; CDR3: CASTHFGEQGNEKLFF; DNA: TGTGCCAGCACCCATTTTGGAGAACAGGGTAATGAAAAACTGTTTTTT
J: TRBJ1-2; D: TRBD1; size: few; V: TRBV9; CDR3: CASSPWTGGNYGYTF; DNA: TGTGCCAGCAGCCCTTGGACAGGGGGGAACTATGGCTACACCTTC
J: TRBJ1-1; D: TRBD1; size: NA; V: TRBV27; CDR3: CASSLLTGEFAFF; DNA: TGTGCCAGCAGTTTATTGACAGGGGAGTTCGCTTTCTTT
J: TRBJ2-7; D: NA; size: once; V: TRBV19; CDR3: CASSTGLEQYF; DNA: TGTGCCAGTAGTACAGGGTTAGAGCAGTACTTC
J: TRBJ2-7; D: NA; size: NA; V: TRBV29-1; CDR3: CSVEDSEAYEQYF; DNA: TGCAGCGTTGAAGATTCGGAGGCCTACGAGCAGTACTTC
J: TRBJ2-3; D: TRBD1; size: NA; V: TRBV11-2; CDR3: CASSSGTGEQYF; DNA: TGTGCCAGCAGCTCGGGGACAGGGGAACAGTATTTT
J: TRBJ2-3; D: NA; size: NA; V: TRBV7-2; CDR3: CASSLVPLATDTQYF; DNA: TGTGCCAGCAGCTTAGTGCCGCTAGCCACAGATACGCAGTATTTT
J: TRBJ2-3; D: NA; size: NA; V: TRBV4-3; CDR3: CASSHTLRDTGTDTQYF; DNA: TGCGCCAGCAGCCATACTCTCCGGGACACGGGCACAGATACGCAGTATTTT
J: TRBJ2-5; D: NA; size: once; V: TRBV9; CDR3: CASSVDGGKETQYF; DNA: TGTGCCAGCAGCGTAGACGGGGGTAAAGAGACCCAGTACTTC
J: TRBJ2-7; D: TRBD2; size: NA; V: TRBV4-3; CDR3: CASSQDLAGVGSYEQYF; DNA: TGCGCCAGCAGCCAAGATCTAGCGGGAGTTGGATCCTACGAGCAGTACTTC
J: TRBJ1-1; D: TRBD1; size: NA; V: TRBV19; CDR3: CASSVGQENTEAFF; DNA: TGTGCCAGTAGTGTCGGACAGGAGAACACTGAAGCTTTCTTT